One and the same sample provided the 17 T cell receptor beta chains below, sequenced in a study of T cells in localized non-small cell lung cancer. Generated by immunoSEQ multiplex PCR, the TCRdb table keeps only in-frame clones and is missing some. The sample consists of about 64,000 clones, roughly 79% of them appearing once. This specimen was PBMCs, taken before any cancer treatment. All receptors derive from a man between 40 and 75 years old with stage II lung adenocarcinoma.

The chain recombines TRBV5-1 with TRBJ2-5; 14 positions match TRBD2. V lost 4 bases, J lost 5 bases, and 10 bases stayed unmatched. This CDR3 comprises 17 residues. Germline-derived CDR1 and CDR2 are SGHRS and YFSETQ. CDR3 coding DNA: TGCGCCAGCAGCCCCCGACTAGCGGGAGGGCCGAGGGAGACCCAGTACTTC. Protein: CASSPRLAGGPRETQYF.

V usage is TRBV25-1 and J usage is TRBJ1-2; D ambiguous. Germline V gene sequence: CDR1 MGHDK, CDR2 SYGVNS. The CDR3 length is 12 residues. Trimming took off 3 bases at V and 4 bases at J, with 6 bases between the two ends. The CDR3, as DNA: TGTGCCAGCAGTGATTACGGCTATGGCTACACCTTC. It is translated as CASSDYGYGYTF.

This rearrangement joins TRBV15 to TRBJ2-7, with 12 bases matching TRBD2. The CDR3 spans 16 residues. Trimming removed 0 bases from V and 6 bases from J; junction bases left unmatched: 6. Germline CDR1 reads LNHNV; CDR2 reads YYDKDF (reference sequence). The CDR3 DNA is TGTGCCACCAGCAGAGATGGACTAGCGGGAAACCCCGAGCAGTACTTC. This translates into CATSRDGLAGNPEQYF.

The chain carries TRBV27 and TRBJ2-1; 10 bases match TRBD2. Germline lookup yields CDR1 MNHEY and CDR2 SMNVEV (reference sequence). Unmatched junction bases numbered 13, after V lost 3 bases and J lost 5 bases. CDR3 length: 18 amino acids. Written as DNA, the CDR3 is TGTGCCAGCAGTTTGTCCCGTCTACTAGCGGGAATAGACAATGAGCAGTTCTTC. Translated, it gives CASSLSRLLAGIDNEQFF.

This clone was counted a few times. J is TRBJ2-3 and V is TRBV5-4, with 9 bases that match TRBD2. From germline, CDR1 is SGHNT and CDR2 YYREEE (reference sequence). V was pared by 2 bases and J by 0 bases, with 7 bases of the junction left unmatched. The CDR3 is 17 residues long. The CDR3 bases are TGTGCCAGCAGCTTAGTCGGACTAGCGCTGAGCACAGATACGCAGTATTTT. It encodes CASSLVGLALSTDTQYF.

The V and J genes are TRBV15 and TRBJ1-2, with no clear D. Germline values: CDR1 LNHNV, CDR2 YYDKDF (reference sequence). The CDR3 spans 14 residues. Deletions cut 5 bases from V and 2 bases from J, with 12 bases between. This CDR3 reads CATSGFEVNYGYTF. For the CDR3, the DNA is TGTGCCACCAGCGGATTCGAGGTCAACTATGGCTACACCTTC.

The chain employs TRBV7-9 and TRBJ2-7, with TRBD1 as a possible D gene (6 bases). The CDR3 length is 14 residues. V lost 5 bases and J 0 bases, leaving 11 bases between the germline ends. Germline V lookup: CDR1 SEHNR, CDR2 FQNEAQ (reference sequence). The CDR3 reads CASSRDTLSYEQYF. The CDR3 DNA sequence: TGTGCCAGCAGCCGGGACACCCTCTCCTACGAGCAGTACTTC.

V is TRBV4-1 and J is TRBJ1-5; weak D call: TRBD1 (5 bases). Germline V gene lookup returns CDR1 MGHRA and CDR2 YSYEKL. The germline V and J ends were trimmed by 1 base and 3 bases, with 10 bases remaining between them. This CDR3 is 15 amino acids long. The CDR3 bases are TGCGCCAGCAGCCAAGCGGAACAGGACAATCAGCCCCAGCATTTT. It codes for CASSQAEQDNQPQHF.

The chain recombines TRBV7-3 with TRBJ2-7; D perhaps matches TRBD2 (6 bases). Trimming stripped 5 bases from V and 3 bases from J, with 23 bases between. Germline-derived CDR1 and CDR2 are SGHTA and FQGTGA. The CDR3 loop spans 17 amino acids. The CDR3 here is CASSPDGRDIGYYEQYF. CDR3 bases: TGTGCCAGCAGCCCCGATGGGCGGGATATAGGGTACTACGAGCAGTACTTC.

This chain joins TRBV7-2 and TRBJ1-2, with D hard to call. CDR1 SGHTA and CDR2 FQGNSA come from the germline V gene. Trimming pared 5 bases from V and 5 bases from J, leaving 12 bases between. The CDR3 covers 13 residues. The CDR3 region has the DNA TGTGCCAGCAGCCAGACACCGGGTTATGGCTACACCTTC. Translating gives CASSQTPGYGYTF.

This clone was recorded only once. The chain employs TRBV30 and TRBJ2-2; 8 nucleotides line up with TRBD1. CDR1 GTSNPN and CDR2 SVGIG come from the germline V gene (reference sequence). V trimming: 2 bases; J trimming: 2 bases; junction bases outside the gene matches: 4. The CDR3 runs to 15 residues. CDR3 region: CAWSSGQGNTGELFF. Here the CDR3 DNA reads TGTGCCTGGAGTTCTGGACAGGGCAACACCGGGGAGCTGTTTTTT.

The V gene is TRBV5-6, the J gene TRBJ1-2; maybe TRBD1 (6 bases). This CDR3 has 12 residues. CDR1 and CDR2 (germline): SGHDT, YYEEEE. Trimming stripped 4 bases from V and 5 bases from J, with 9 bases between. The CDR3 region is CASSPGQYGYTF. Here the CDR3 DNA reads TGTGCCAGCAGCCCCGGACAGTATGGCTACACCTTC.

V gene TRBV7-2 combines with J gene TRBJ2-3; 9 nucleotides match TRBD1. Trimming at V came to 3 bases and at J to 3 bases, leaving 4 bases not matched to a gene. CDR1 SGHTA and CDR2 FQGNSA come from the germline V gene. The CDR3 spans 15 residues. CDR3 loop: CASSFRDRATDTQYF. Written as DNA, the CDR3 is TGTGCCAGCAGCTTCCGGGACAGGGCGACAGATACGCAGTATTTT.

The chain uses TRBV25-1 and TRBJ1-1, with D possibly matching TRBD1 (5 bases). Germline CDR1 is MGHDK and CDR2 is SYGVNS. Between the trimmed V and J ends, which lost 1 base and 3 bases, there was a span of 6 bases. The CDR3 has 13 residues. CDR3 DNA sequence: TGTGCCAGCAGTGAATGGGGCCACACTGAAGCTTTCTTT. Its translation: CASSEWGHTEAFF.

The rearrangement joins TRBV7-2 to TRBJ2-2; 12 bases are a match to TRBD2. The CDR3 spans 18 residues. V lost 1 base, J lost 2 bases, and 5 bases stayed unmatched. The V gene's germline CDR1 is SGHTA and CDR2 FQGNSA. The CDR3 DNA reads as TGTGCCAGCAGCTTAGGCTTACTAGCGGGAGGAAACACCGGGGAGCTGTTTTTT. Its protein is CASSLGLLAGGNTGELFF.

The chain links TRBV6-1 to TRBJ2-7; D unclear. The V and J ends lost 0 bases and 3 bases respectively, with 18 bases between them. The CDR3 is 17 residues long. Germline V gene sequence: CDR1 MNHNS, CDR2 SASEGT. The CDR3 is CASSEASQNRFFYEQYF. The CDR3 DNA is TGTGCCAGCAGTGAAGCCTCTCAAAATCGTTTTTTCTACGAGCAGTACTTC.

This chain connects TRBV18 to TRBJ2-1; the D gene is possibly TRBD2 (6 bases). The CDR3 loop spans 16 amino acids. Trimming shortened V by 6 bases and J by 5 bases, and 20 bases separated the two germline ends. CDR1 is KGHSH, CDR2 LQKENI, per germline. CDR3 residues: CASSVDFSGSHNEQFF. DNA for the CDR3: TGTGCCAGCTCGGTCGATTTTAGCGGTTCTCACAATGAGCAGTTCTTC.